A single sample is the source of the 30 T cell receptor beta chains below, sequenced in a study of lymphopenia after photon versus proton radiotherapy. Sequenced by immunoSEQ multiplex PCR; TCRdb stores in-frame clones only, minus some. The sample yields 150,000 or so clones, 70% to 90% seen once. Sequences were derived from peripheral blood, sampled from a patient treated with photon-based radiotherapy. Source of these receptors: a man aged 50-60 years with gastric cancer.

This rearrangement joins TRBV5-1 to TRBJ2-3; 8 bases fit TRBD2. CDR1 and CDR2 (germline): SGHRS, YFSETQ. The CDR3 contains 16 residues. V lost 3 bases and J lost 3; bases outside the gene matches: 9. The CDR3 is CASSSRWSGGTDTQYF. CDR3 nucleotide sequence: TGCGCCAGCAGCTCCCGTTGGAGCGGGGGAACAGATACGCAGTATTTT.

The rearrangement joins TRBV27 to TRBJ2-7; 11 bases are a match to TRBD1. Germline V gene data show CDR1 as MNHEY and CDR2 as SMNVEV (reference sequence). The CDR3 contains 14 residues. V shed 7 bases and J 7 bases; nucleotides not matched to a gene: 9. This chain's CDR3 is CASNKGQGVGEQYF. CDR3 DNA sequence: TGTGCCAGCAACAAGGGACAGGGGGTGGGGGAGCAGTACTTC.

The J gene is TRBJ1-2, the V gene TRBV2, with no clear D. The V gene's germline CDR1 is SNHLY and CDR2 FYNNEI. The V end was cut by 7 bases, the J end by 2 bases, with 14 bases between. CDR3 length: 14 amino acids. CDR3 amino acids: CASTEEHSNYGYTF. CDR3 bases: TGTGCCAGCACCGAGGAACATAGCAACTATGGCTACACCTTC.

V gene TRBV29-1 combines with J gene TRBJ2-2, with D possibly being TRBD1 (5 bases). V was cut by 6 bases and J by 1 base, with 12 bases left in between. This CDR3 has 14 amino acids. Germline lookup yields CDR1 SQVTM and CDR2 ANQGSEA. Here the CDR3 reads CSVPGQKNTGELFF. The CDR3 DNA reads TGCAGCGTCCCTGGACAAAAGAACACCGGGGAGCTGTTTTTT.

This chain connects TRBV6-1 to TRBJ2-2; perhaps TRBD1 as D (6 bases). The CDR3 consists of 13 residues. V lost 7 bases and J lost 5, with 11 bases in between. The germline V gene has CDR1 MNHNS and CDR2 SASEGT. The CDR3 is CASNLQGTGELFF. In DNA form, the CDR3 reads TGTGCCAGCAATCTACAGGGTACCGGGGAGCTGTTTTTT.

This chain uses TRBV5-1 with TRBJ1-1; TRBD1 is a possible D gene (6 bases). The length of the CDR3 is 14 residues. Germline CDR1 reads SGHRS; CDR2 reads YFSETQ. The V gene lost 2 bases and the J gene lost 4 bases, with 12 bases spanning the gap. The CDR3 is CASSLSGVSTEAFF. The CDR3 bases are TGCGCCAGCAGCTTATCAGGGGTTAGCACTGAAGCTTTCTTT.

This clone occurred a few times. J is TRBJ2-7 and V is TRBV9, with 12 positions matching TRBD2. Per the germline V gene, CDR1 is SGDLS and CDR2 is YYNGEE. J was trimmed by 9 bases and V by 0 bases; bases with no gene match: 7. The CDR3 has 15 amino acids. CDR3 loop: CASSVGTSGTPGQYF. CDR3 in DNA: TGTGCCAGCAGCGTAGGGACTAGCGGGACCCCAGGGCAGTACTTC.

This sequence joins TRBV7-9 and TRBJ2-7; D possibly corresponds to TRBD2 (6 bases). The CDR3 spans 13 residues. Looked up from germline, CDR1 is SEHNR and CDR2 is FQNEAQ (reference sequence). Trimming took 5 bases from V and 1 from J, leaving 9 bases between them. This CDR3 reads CASSGTYSYEQYF. Here the CDR3 DNA reads TGTGCCAGCAGCGGGACTTATTCCTACGAGCAGTACTTC.

This clone has more than one count but fewer than ten. The rearrangement uses TRBV2 and TRBJ1-1, with 7 bases matching TRBD1. The CDR3 has 12 residues. V trimming: 6 bases; J trimming: 7 bases; junction bases outside the gene matches: 5. Germline CDR1 and CDR2: SNHLY and FYNNEI. CDR3 sequence reads: CASRGDSLEAFF. The CDR3 DNA sequence: TGTGCCAGCAGAGGGGACAGCCTTGAAGCTTTCTTT.

This rearrangement joins TRBV6-5 to TRBJ2-7; 8 bases align to TRBD1. Germline V gene sequence: CDR1 MNHEY, CDR2 SVGAGI. V gave up 6 bases and J gave up 3 bases; unmatched junction bases: 4. The length of the CDR3 is 13 residues. The chain's CDR3 is CASRDRVGYEQYF. The CDR3 nucleotides are TGTGCCAGCAGGGACAGGGTGGGCTACGAGCAGTACTTC.

The genes are TRBV19 and TRBJ2-3; no definite D call. The CDR3 is 14 amino acids. Germline V gene sequence: CDR1 LNHDA, CDR2 SQIVND (reference sequence). Trimming left V 2 bases short and J 10 bases short, with 16 bases between. The CDR3 here is CASSIIRDREPQYF. The CDR3 nucleotides read TGTGCCAGTAGTATAATTAGAGACCGCGAGCCGCAGTATTTT.

The table lists this clone with a count of one. This rearrangement joins TRBV7-6 to TRBJ2-3, with D maybe TRBD1 (5 bases). The CDR3 sequence is 15 residues long. Per the germline V gene, CDR1 is SGHVS and CDR2 is FNYEAQ. Trimming shortened V by 5 bases and J by 1 base, and 13 bases separated the two germline ends. The chain's CDR3 is CASSVSGARTDTQYF. CDR3 coding DNA: TGTGCCAGCAGCGTATCTGGGGCCCGCACAGATACGCAGTATTTT.

This clone is a singleton in its sample. The CDR3 here is CASSLLFMNTEAFF. The CDR3 DNA follows: TGCGCCAGCAGCTTGCTCTTCATGAACACTGAAGCTTTCTTT. V is TRBV5-1 and J is TRBJ1-1; D not certain. Germline V gene lookup returns CDR1 SGHRS and CDR2 YFSETQ. V lost 1 base, J lost 0 bases, and 7 bases lay in between. This CDR3 is built from 14 residues.

This clone came up a few times. V is TRBV18 and J is TRBJ2-1, with a tentative D call TRBD2 (6 bases). V was cut by 9 bases and J by 6 bases, with 18 bases left in between. CDR1 and CDR2 (germline): KGHSH, LQKENI. This CDR3 contains 14 residues. The CDR3 DNA sequence: TGTGCCAGTTCCCCTGCGGGGAGTCTCAATGAGCAGTTCTTC. Translated, it gives CASSPAGSLNEQFF.

The genes are TRBV27 and TRBJ1-1; the match to TRBD1 covers 7 bases. V was pared by 7 bases and J by 0 bases, with 17 bases of the junction left unmatched. Germline V CDR1 and CDR2: MNHEY, SMNVEV (reference sequence). This CDR3 spans 18 amino acids. CDR3 amino acids: CASTPQVDRTFMNTEAFF. The DNA for the CDR3 is TGTGCCAGCACCCCTCAAGTGGACAGGACCTTTATGAACACTGAAGCTTTCTTT.

The V gene is TRBV18, the J gene TRBJ1-2; D is ambiguous. The CDR3 runs 17 residues. The V and J ends lost 3 bases and 0 bases respectively, with 17 bases between them. Germline assignment: CDR1 KGHSH and CDR2 LQKENI. The CDR3 bases are TGTGCCAGCTCACCTTATTCCATGCCCGAACCTAACTATGGCTACACCTTC. Translation gives CASSPYSMPEPNYGYTF.

The chain uses TRBV19 and TRBJ2-3, with D perhaps matching TRBD2 (6 bases). V was clipped by 0 bases and J by 1 base, with 8 bases between them. The germline CDR1 and CDR2 sequences are LNHDA and SQIVND (reference sequence). The CDR3 runs 15 residues. The CDR3 DNA reads as TGTGCCAGTAGTATAGAGGGGACTGGCACAGATACGCAGTATTTT. This sequence encodes CASSIEGTGTDTQYF.

The CDR3 coding sequence is TGTGCCAGTAGTATCAACAGGGACGGAAACACCATATATTTT. Encoded protein: CASSINRDGNTIYF. The V call is TRBV19, the J call TRBJ1-3; a weak D match, TRBD1 (6 bases). CDR3 length: 14 amino acids. Per germline, CDR1 LNHDA and CDR2 SQIVND (reference sequence). Trimming stripped 3 bases from V and 4 bases from J, with 10 bases between. Full variable domain (rest looked up from reference TRBV19 and TRBJ1-3): DGGITQSPKYLFRKEGQNVTLSCEQNLNHDAMYWYRQDPGQGLRLIYYSQIVNDFQKGDIAEGYSVSREKKESFPLTVTSAQKNPTAFYLCASSINRDGNTIYFGEGSWLTVV.

V usage is TRBV18 and J usage is TRBJ2-5, with D uncertain. Germline CDR1 reads KGHSH; CDR2 reads LQKENI. The CDR3 has 13 residues. V lost 2 bases and J 3 bases, leaving 7 bases between the germline ends. Written as DNA, the CDR3 is TGTGCCAGCTCACCATCCCAGAAAGAGACCCAGTACTTC. Protein: CASSPSQKETQYF. Based on the CDR3 plus reference TRBV18 and TRBJ2-5, the full variable domain is NAGVMQNPRHLVRRRGQEARLRCSPMKGHSHVYWYRQLPEEGLKFMVYLQKENIIDESGMPKERFSAEFPKEGPSILRIQQVVRGDSAAYFCASSPSQKETQYFGPGTRLLVL.

The rearrangement uses TRBV5-1 and TRBJ2-4; possibly TRBD2 for D (5 bases). Germline CDR1 reads SGHRS; CDR2 reads YFSETQ. Trimming removed 4 bases from V and 6 bases from J, with 14 bases in between. The CDR3 has 14 residues. In nucleotides, the CDR3 is TGCGCCAGCAGCCCGGACGGGGTTGGAAACATTCAGTACTTC. Its protein product is CASSPDGVGNIQYF.

Written as DNA, the CDR3 is TGTGCCAGTAGTATAGTCCGAGGCGACGAGCAGTACTTC. It codes for CASSIVRGDEQYF. This sequence joins TRBV19 and TRBJ2-7, with D hard to call. Germline CDR1 reads LNHDA; CDR2 reads SQIVND (reference sequence). The CDR3 spans 13 residues. Trimming left V 1 base short and J 5 bases short, with 9 bases between.

This chain uses TRBV18 with TRBJ2-7; 8 nucleotides match TRBD2. The germline V gene has CDR1 KGHSH and CDR2 LQKENI. V trimming: 3 bases; J trimming: 7 bases; junction bases outside the gene matches: 11. The CDR3 runs to 15 residues. CDR3 region: CASSPNGRALREQYF. The CDR3 coding sequence is TGTGCCAGCTCACCTAACGGGAGGGCCTTGAGGGAGCAGTACTTC.

The chain uses TRBV28 and TRBJ1-5; 8 bases map to TRBD1. CDR1 MDHEN and CDR2 SYDVKM come from the germline V gene. The CDR3 length is 12 residues. V shed 5 bases, J shed 11 bases, and the junction held 5 bases outside the gene matches. CDR3 DNA: TGTGCCAGCAGTCTAGGACAGGGCGCCCAGCATTTT. The encoded protein is CASSLGQGAQHF.

The gene calls are TRBV28 and TRBJ2-7; tentative D call: TRBD2 (6 bases). CDR1 and CDR2 (germline): MDHEN, SYDVKM. The CDR3 is 16 amino acids. V was pared by 2 bases and J by 3 bases, with 17 bases between. CDR3 sequence reads: CASSLSSSGALYEQYF. In DNA, the CDR3 is TGTGCCAGCAGTTTAAGTAGTAGCGGAGCCCTCTACGAGCAGTACTTC.

This clone is a singleton in its sample. The chain is built from TRBV19 and TRBJ1-2, with 8 bases fitting TRBD1. CDR1 LNHDA and CDR2 SQIVND come from the germline V gene (reference sequence). CDR3 length equals 18 residues. The trim removed 5 bases at V and 4 bases at J, leaving 18 bases unmatched. The CDR3 nucleotides read TGTGCCAGTAGTCCAAGCCATCAGGGGGCGGAGAGTTTCTATGGCTACACCTTC. Translation: CASSPSHQGAESFYGYTF.

The chain joins TRBV14 to TRBJ2-1; 12 bases align to TRBD2. CDR1 and CDR2 (germline): SGHDN, FVKESK. Trimming removed 4 bases from V and 7 bases from J; junction bases left unmatched: 2. The CDR3 extends over 14 amino acids. CDR3 loop: CASSPSGRGNEQFF. The CDR3 DNA is TGTGCCAGCAGCCCTAGCGGGAGGGGTAATGAGCAGTTCTTC.

The V gene is TRBV7-9, the J gene TRBJ2-7, with D maybe TRBD1 (6 bases). V was cut by 1 base and J by 3 bases, with 10 bases left in between. This CDR3 has 14 residues. Germline V CDR1 and CDR2: SEHNR, FQNEAQ (reference sequence). CDR3 coding DNA: TGTGCCAGCAGCTTAGGGGGGCAAAACTACGAGCAGTACTTC. Translating gives CASSLGGQNYEQYF. The complete variable domain, with remaining parts taken from reference TRBV7-9 and TRBJ2-7, reads DTGVSQNPRHKITKRGQNVTFRCDPISEHNRLYWYRQTLGQGPEFLTYFQNEAQLEKSRLLSDRFSAERPKGSFSTLEIQRTEQGDSAMYLCASSLGGQNYEQYFGPGTRLTVT.

This chain joins TRBV4-1 and TRBJ2-1; D unclear. The CDR3 contains 13 residues. The germline V gene encodes CDR1 MGHRA and CDR2 YSYEKL. The V and J ends lost 1 base and 9 bases respectively, with 10 bases between them. Here the CDR3 reads CASSQVPASEQFF. CDR3 in DNA: TGCGCCAGCAGCCAAGTCCCCGCAAGTGAGCAGTTCTTC.

Here the CDR3 DNA reads TGTGCCAGCAGTGAAGCGCGGAAACAGCCCCAGCATTTT. Translation: CASSEARKQPQHF. This chain links TRBV6-1 with TRBJ1-5; no clear D. V lost 0 bases and J lost 7, with 7 bases in between. Germline assignment: CDR1 MNHNS and CDR2 SASEGT. The CDR3 runs 13 residues.

The rearrangement links TRBV27 to TRBJ1-2; TRBD1 might be the D (6 bases). The CDR3 runs to 14 residues. The V and J ends lost 6 bases and 2 bases respectively, with 13 bases between them. Germline CDR1 is MNHEY and CDR2 is SMNVEV (reference sequence). CDR3 nucleotides: TGTGCCAGCAGAGTAGGGGGTGGCAACTATGGCTACACCTTC. This codes for CASRVGGGNYGYTF.